This is a list of T cell receptor beta chains from one sample in a study of blood T cell repertoires in COVID-19. The table came from immunoSEQ multiplex PCR; TCRdb's copy has only in-frame clones and leaves some out. The sample includes 110,000 to 150,000 clones, about 80% of them seen just once. Source material: PBMCs or T cells enriched from blood (not recorded which). These receptors all come from a woman in her forties or fifties who had recovered from COVID-19. Both conserved end residues are part of each CDR3. Fields, in order: CDR3 protein, CDR3 DNA, V gene, D gene, J gene, clone size. The D gene is left open where the match is weak. Only part of the rows carry a size: once, few, many, or a class if the clone is expanded.

CDR3 protein: CASRSGTGGWYEQYF
CDR3 DNA: TGTGCCAGCAGATCCGGGACAGGGGGCTGGTACGAGCAGTACTTC
V gene: TRBV6-5
D gene: TRBD1
J gene: TRBJ2-7
clone size: once

CDR3 protein: CASMAGPGTEAFF
CDR3 DNA: TGTGCCAGTATGGCAGGGCCGGGCACTGAAGCTTTCTTT
V gene: TRBV19
D gene: NA
J gene: TRBJ1-1
clone size: NA

CDR3 protein: CASTPTVGGVRYEQYF
CDR3 DNA: TGTGCCAGCACCCCTACCGTCGGGGGGGTAAGATACGAGCAGTACTTC
V gene: TRBV7-9
D gene: TRBD2
J gene: TRBJ2-7
clone size: NA

CDR3 protein: CASSLNSGGAWTKNIQYF
CDR3 DNA: TGTGCCAGCAGCTTAAATAGTGGGGGGGCCTGGACCAAAAACATTCAGTACTTC
V gene: TRBV7-8
D gene: NA
J gene: TRBJ2-4
clone size: NA

CDR3 protein: CASSGRGREKLFF
CDR3 DNA: TGCGCCAGCTCTGGCAGGGGGCGGGAAAAACTGTTTTTT
V gene: TRBV5-1
D gene: TRBD1
J gene: TRBJ1-4
clone size: NA

CDR3 protein: CAISDGGAGEKLFF
CDR3 DNA: TGTGCCATCAGTGACGGGGGGGCAGGGGAAAAACTGTTTTTT
V gene: TRBV10-3
D gene: NA
J gene: TRBJ1-4
clone size: NA

CDR3 protein: CATSYRDYNSPLHF
CDR3 DNA: TGTGCCACCAGCTACAGAGACTATAATTCACCCCTCCACTTT
V gene: TRBV15
D gene: NA
J gene: TRBJ1-6
clone size: once

CDR3 protein: CASSLAGDPGAFF
CDR3 DNA: TGCGCCAGCAGCTTGGCAGGAGATCCGGGGGCTTTCTTT
V gene: TRBV5-1
D gene: NA
J gene: TRBJ1-1
clone size: once

CDR3 protein: CASSLGTGTGNTIYF
CDR3 DNA: TGTGCCAGCAGCTTAGGGACAGGAACTGGAAACACCATATATTTT
V gene: TRBV7-8
D gene: TRBD1
J gene: TRBJ1-3
clone size: NA

CDR3 protein: CASSRSKGLGLDYGYTF
CDR3 DNA: TGTGCCAGCAGCCGATCTAAGGGACTTGGCCTCGACTATGGCTACACCTTC
V gene: TRBV6-6
D gene: NA
J gene: TRBJ1-2
clone size: many

CDR3 protein: CASSFGANEKLFF
CDR3 DNA: TGTGCCAGCAGCTTCGGAGCAAATGAAAAACTGTTTTTT
V gene: TRBV7-8
D gene: NA
J gene: TRBJ1-4
clone size: NA

CDR3 protein: CASSLQGRSYEQYF
CDR3 DNA: TGTGCCAGCAGTTTACAGGGGCGTTCCTACGAGCAGTACTTC
V gene: TRBV19
D gene: TRBD1
J gene: TRBJ2-7
clone size: NA

CDR3 protein: CASSPDIRQYF
CDR3 DNA: TGTGCCAGCAGCCCCGACATCAGGCAGTACTTC
V gene: TRBV7-8
D gene: NA
J gene: TRBJ2-7
clone size: NA

CDR3 protein: CASSLIGARNTEAFF
CDR3 DNA: TGTGCCAGCAGTTTAATAGGGGCGCGGAACACTGAAGCTTTCTTT
V gene: TRBV28
D gene: NA
J gene: TRBJ1-1
clone size: NA

CDR3 protein: CASSRRSSGGATDTQYF
CDR3 DNA: TGCGCCAGCAGCCGACGATCGAGCGGGGGGGCGACAGATACGCAGTATTTT
V gene: TRBV23-1
D gene: TRBD2
J gene: TRBJ2-3
clone size: once

CDR3 protein: CASSGRGSSNQPQHF
CDR3 DNA: TGTGCCAGTAGTGGTCGGGGGTCTAGCAATCAGCCCCAGCATTTT
V gene: TRBV19
D gene: NA
J gene: TRBJ1-5
clone size: many

CDR3 protein: CASSKMEGSEAFF
CDR3 DNA: TGCGCCAGCAGCAAGATGGAGGGCTCTGAAGCTTTCTTT
V gene: TRBV5-1
D gene: NA
J gene: TRBJ1-1
clone size: NA

CDR3 protein: CASSKTGGPDQPQHF
CDR3 DNA: TGCGCCAGCAGCAAAACAGGGGGGCCGGATCAGCCCCAGCATTTT
V gene: TRBV5-1
D gene: TRBD1
J gene: TRBJ1-5
clone size: NA

CDR3 protein: CASSLAPGGALNTEAFF
CDR3 DNA: TGTGCCAGCAGCTTAGCCCCAGGGGGCGCCCTGAACACTGAAGCTTTCTTT
V gene: TRBV7-8
D gene: TRBD1
J gene: TRBJ1-1
clone size: NA

CDR3 protein: CASSYLKPATNEKLFF
CDR3 DNA: TGTGCCAGCAGTTACTTGAAACCAGCAACTAATGAAAAACTGTTTTTT
V gene: TRBV6-5
D gene: NA
J gene: TRBJ1-4
clone size: NA

CDR3 protein: CASSSNSGGETQYF
CDR3 DNA: TGTGCCAGCAGCTCAAATTCAGGGGGAGAGACCCAGTACTTC
V gene: TRBV13
D gene: TRBD1
J gene: TRBJ2-5
clone size: NA

CDR3 protein: CATSWGLAGGQFF
CDR3 DNA: TGTGCCACCAGCTGGGGACTAGCGGGGGGGCAGTTCTTC
V gene: TRBV15
D gene: TRBD2
J gene: TRBJ2-1
clone size: once

CDR3 protein: CASSPRQGGSPLHF
CDR3 DNA: TGTGCCAGCAGTCCACGACAGGGAGGTTCACCCCTCCACTTT
V gene: TRBV6-5
D gene: TRBD1
J gene: TRBJ1-6
clone size: once

CDR3 protein: CASRTANTEAFF
CDR3 DNA: TGTGCCAGCCGGACAGCGAACACTGAAGCTTTCTTT
V gene: TRBV28
D gene: NA
J gene: TRBJ1-1
clone size: NA

CDR3 protein: CASRPEDYGYTF
CDR3 DNA: TGCGCCAGCAGGCCTGAGGACTATGGCTACACCTTC
V gene: TRBV5-1
D gene: NA
J gene: TRBJ1-2
clone size: NA

CDR3 protein: CASKEGTANSPLHF
CDR3 DNA: TGTGCCAGTAAGGAAGGGACAGCCAATTCACCCCTCCACTTT
V gene: TRBV27
D gene: TRBD1
J gene: TRBJ1-6
clone size: NA